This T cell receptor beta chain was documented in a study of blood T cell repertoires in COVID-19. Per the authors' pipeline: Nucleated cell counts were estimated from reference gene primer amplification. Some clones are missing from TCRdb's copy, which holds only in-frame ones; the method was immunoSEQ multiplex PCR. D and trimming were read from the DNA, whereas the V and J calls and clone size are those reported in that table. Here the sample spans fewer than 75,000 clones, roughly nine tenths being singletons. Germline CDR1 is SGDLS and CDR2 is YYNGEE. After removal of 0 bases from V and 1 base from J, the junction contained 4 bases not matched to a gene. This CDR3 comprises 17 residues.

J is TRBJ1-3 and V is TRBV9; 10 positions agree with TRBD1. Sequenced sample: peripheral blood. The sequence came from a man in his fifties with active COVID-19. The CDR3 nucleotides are TGTGCCAGCAGCGTAGGAGGACAGGGGGGATCTGGAAACACCATATATTTT. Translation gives CASSVGGQGGSGNTIYF. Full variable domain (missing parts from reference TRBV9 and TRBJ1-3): DSGVTQTPKHLITATGQRVTLRCSPRSGDLSVYWYQQSLDQGLQFLIQYYNGEERAKGNILERFSAQQFPDLHSELNLSSLELGDSALYFCASSVGGQGGSGNTIYFGEGSWLTVV.